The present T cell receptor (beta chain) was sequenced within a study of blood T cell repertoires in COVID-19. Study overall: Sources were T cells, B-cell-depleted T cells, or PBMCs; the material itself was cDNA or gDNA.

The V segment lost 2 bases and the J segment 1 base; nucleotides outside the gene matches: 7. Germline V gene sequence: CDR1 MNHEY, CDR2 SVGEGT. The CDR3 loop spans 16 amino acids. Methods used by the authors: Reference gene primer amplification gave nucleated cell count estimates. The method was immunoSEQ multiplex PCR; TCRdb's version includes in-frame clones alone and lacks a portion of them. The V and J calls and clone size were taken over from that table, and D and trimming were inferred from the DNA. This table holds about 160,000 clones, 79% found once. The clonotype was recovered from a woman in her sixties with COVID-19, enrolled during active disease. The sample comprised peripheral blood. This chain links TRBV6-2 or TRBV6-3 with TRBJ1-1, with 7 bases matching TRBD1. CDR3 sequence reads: CASSYALGTANTEAFF. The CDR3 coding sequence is TGTGCCAGCAGTTACGCCCTCGGGACAGCGAACACTGAAGCTTTCTTT.